These 20 T cell receptor beta chains were all obtained from the same sample, sequenced in a study of prognosis after radiotherapy for stage I lung cancer. Two-round multiplex PCR amplified TCR beta CDR3 from genomic DNA. The use of primers specific to each TRBV and TRBJ gene characterized first-round PCR. TCRdb called the multiplex PCR reads again in MiXCR, with one record for every CDR3 protein. The sample comprises about 22,000 distinct CDR3 sequences, approximately 42% of which are singletons, and roughly three fifths rests with the top ten. The material was PBMCs, obtained before or after stereotactic body radiation therapy (not recorded which). The source of these receptors is a donor over 45 with non-small cell lung cancer.

This clonotype appeared many times. V and J are TRBV19 and TRBJ1-5; weak D call: TRBD1 (6 bases). CDR1 is LNHDA, CDR2 SQIVND, per germline (reference sequence). This CDR3 contains 14 residues. The V end was cut by 6 bases, the J end by 7 bases, with 16 bases between. The CDR3 DNA reads as TGTGCCAGTAGGAACAGGGTTGGATGGCAGCCCCAGCATTTT. Protein product: CASRNRVGWQPQHF.

As regards this clonotype: This sequence may be a read error, since a much larger clone differs from it by one base. The rearrangement links TRBV5-1 to TRBJ2-7; D tentatively reads TRBD1 or TRBD2 (5 bases each). V lost 4 bases and J lost 6, with 20 bases in between. The CDR3 contains 15 residues. Germline assignment: CDR1 SGHRS and CDR2 YFSETQ. CDR3 sequence (DNA): TGCGCCAGCAGCCGGTCAACGGGACCCGCTGCCGAGCAGTACTTC. This gives the protein CASSRSTGPAAEQYF.

This clonotype has ten or more counts. V and J are TRBV6-1 and TRBJ1-1; TRBD1 agrees at 8 bases. Germline-derived CDR1 and CDR2 are MNHNS and SASEGT. This CDR3 has 14 amino acids. The V gene end was trimmed by 6 bases and the J gene end by 1 base; junction bases not matched to a gene: 4. The CDR3 here is CASRPGQANTEAFF. The CDR3 DNA reads as TGTGCCAGCAGGCCGGGACAGGCGAACACTGAAGCTTTCTTT.

Remarks on this clonotype: A read error may explain this, as a much larger clone is one base away. The V call is TRBV30, the J call TRBJ2-5, with D tentatively TRBD1 (6 bases). The CDR3 has 14 amino acids. Germline-derived CDR1 and CDR2 are GTSNPN and SVGIG (reference sequence). The V gene lost 6 bases and the J gene lost 0 bases, with 14 bases spanning the gap. The CDR3: CACNRVANQETQYF. The CDR3 DNA reads as TGTGCCTGCAACAGGGTCGCAAACCAAGAGACCCAGTACTTC. Full variable domain (outside the CDR3, taken from reference TRBV30 and TRBJ2-5): SQTIHQWPATLVQPVGSPLSLECTVEGTSNPNLYWYRQAAGRGLQLLFYSVGIGQISSEVPQNLSASRPQDRQFILSSKKLLLSDSGFYLCACNRVANQETQYFGPGTRLLVL.

In this sample, this clonotype turned up many times. The V and J genes are TRBV20-1 and TRBJ2-7; D perhaps matches TRBD1 (6 bases). V gave up 1 base and J gave up 3 bases, with 13 bases separating them. The CDR3 loop spans 14 amino acids. Germline CDR1 and CDR2: DFQATT and SNEGSKA (reference sequence). The CDR3 region has the DNA TGCAGTGCTAGAGCAGGGCAGGGGCTCTACGAGCAGTACTTC. Translated, it gives CSARAGQGLYEQYF.

This clonotype was observed at least ten times. The rearrangement links TRBV28 to TRBJ2-7; D remains ambiguous. The germline V and J ends were trimmed by 2 bases and 4 bases, with 15 bases remaining between them. The CDR3 loop spans 15 amino acids. The germline V gene has CDR1 MDHEN and CDR2 SYDVKM. CDR3: CASSLRSSQRYEQYF. The CDR3 DNA sequence: TGTGCCAGCAGTTTAAGGTCCTCCCAGAGATACGAGCAGTACTTC.

This chain connects TRBV12-3 or TRBV12-4 to TRBJ2-7, with 7 bases fitting TRBD1. J gave up 0 bases and V 6 bases, and 5 bases lay outside the gene matches. This CDR3 spans 14 amino acids. DNA for the CDR3: TGTGCCAGCAGCCGGACAGGTTCCTCCTACGAGCAGTACTTC. It yields the protein CASSRTGSSYEQYF.

In the case of this clonotype: At one end, the junction sequence differs from germline, possibly due to a read error. The gene calls are TRBV6-9 and TRBJ2-1, with a possible D match to TRBD1 (6 bases). There are 13 residues in the CDR3. Germline assignment: CDR1 MNHGY and CDR2 SVAAGI. DNA of the CDR3: TGTGCCAGCAGTTACCCATGGGACAATGATCAGTTCTTC. It is translated as CASSYPWDNDQFF.

The sample holds many counts of this clonotype. V and J are TRBV10-3 and TRBJ2-2; 12 bases line up with TRBD1. Germline V gene lookup returns CDR1 ENHRY and CDR2 SYGVKD. Unmatched junction bases numbered 16, after V lost 6 bases and J lost 5 bases. The CDR3 is 19 amino acids. This chain's CDR3 is CAIRKGTGGDPESTGELFF. The CDR3 DNA is TGTGCCATCAGGAAGGGGACAGGGGGCGATCCCGAATCAACCGGGGAGCTGTTTTTT.

This clonotype was counted ten times or more. V and J are TRBV18 and TRBJ2-2; D unresolved. This CDR3 region has 14 residues. Looked up from germline, CDR1 is KGHSH and CDR2 is LQKENI. V was shortened by 2 bases and J by 5 bases, with 9 bases between the two germline ends. CDR3 sequence (DNA): TGTGCCAGCTCACCAAGGGCCGCAACCGGGGAGCTGTTTTTT. It yields the protein CASSPRAATGELFF. Complete variable domain (other parts from reference TRBV18 and TRBJ2-2): NAGVMQNPRHLVRRRGQEARLRCSPMKGHSHVYWYRQLPEEGLKFMVYLQKENIIDESGMPKERFSAEFPKEGPSILRIQQVVRGDSAAYFCASSPRAATGELFFGEGSRLTVL.

At least ten counts were recorded for this clonotype. This rearrangement joins TRBV27 to TRBJ2-5; D is undetermined. Trimming removed 6 bases from V and 0 bases from J, with 11 bases in between. This CDR3 is built from 14 residues. CDR1 is MNHEY, CDR2 SMNVEV, per germline (reference sequence). The CDR3 loop reads CASSSIHHQETQYF. CDR3 nucleotide sequence: TGTGCCAGCAGCTCAATCCACCACCAAGAGACCCAGTACTTC.

About this clonotype itself: A far larger clone is one base from this, pointing to a likely read error. J is TRBJ2-7 and V is TRBV6-4, with a tentative D call TRBD1 (5 bases). CDR3 length equals 15 residues. CDR1 and CDR2 (germline): MRHNA, SNTAGT. The CDR3 spells CVSSEMGLGRFEQYF. CDR3 DNA sequence: TGTGTCAGCAGTGAAATGGGGCTGGGCCGTTTCGAGCAGTACTTC.

V and J are TRBV7-7 and TRBJ2-2, with D uncertain. Germline assignment: CDR1 SSHAT and CDR2 FNYEAQ (reference sequence). The CDR3 extends over 13 amino acids. Trimming shortened V by 4 bases and J by 7 bases, and 10 bases separated the two germline ends. The CDR3 DNA follows: TGTGCCAGCAGCTACGGTCTGGGCGGGGAGCTGTTTTTT. Protein: CASSYGLGGELFF.

A note on this clonotype: Germline and junction disagree at one end, which may indicate a read error. The chain couples TRBV4-1 to TRBJ2-7; TRBD2 aligns across 15 bases. CDR3 length: 15 residues. The germline CDR1 and CDR2 sequences are MGHRA and YSYEKL. CDR3 residues: CTSIPGTSGRQRQYF. In nucleotides, the CDR3 is TGCACCAGCATCCCGGGGACTAGCGGGAGGCAGCGGCAGTACTTC.

This clonotype was counted ten times or more. The V call is TRBV6-5, the J call TRBJ2-3; D is ambiguous. Germline V gene data show CDR1 as MNHEY and CDR2 as SVGAGI. CDR3 length: 13 residues. V lost 2 bases and J 3 bases, leaving 6 bases between the germline ends. The CDR3 nucleotides are TGTGCCAGCAGTTACGATCCGACAGATACGCAGTATTTT. Translated: CASSYDPTDTQYF.

This clonotype was seen ten or more times. J is TRBJ1-6 and V is TRBV6-1; D not resolved. The CDR3 extends over 17 amino acids. CDR1 is MNHNS, CDR2 SASEGT, per germline. V lost 6 bases and J lost 0, with 15 bases in between. The CDR3: CASRESVRSSYNSPLHF. The CDR3 DNA follows: TGTGCCAGCAGGGAGAGCGTCCGGAGCTCCTATAATTCACCCCTCCACTTT.

The rearrangement joins TRBV28 to TRBJ2-7, with D maybe TRBD2 (6 bases). The CDR3 loop spans 12 amino acids. Per the germline V gene, CDR1 is MDHEN and CDR2 is SYDVKM. Trimming removed 8 bases from V and 10 bases from J, with 18 bases in between. CDR3 amino acids: CASRGSGCDQYF. DNA of the CDR3: TGTGCCAGCCGGGGGAGCGGTTGCGATCAGTACTTC.

Many counts were recorded for this clonotype. The gene calls are TRBV28 and TRBJ2-7; D is perhaps TRBD2 (6 bases). In germline, CDR1 is MDHEN, CDR2 SYDVKM. This CDR3 contains 16 residues. Trimming left V 2 bases short and J 0 bases short, with 14 bases between. The CDR3 sequence: CASSLPPGSGSYEQYF. Here the CDR3 DNA reads TGTGCCAGCAGTTTACCTCCGGGTAGCGGCTCCTACGAGCAGTACTTC.

Only one count was recorded for this clonotype. The chain joins TRBV6-1 to TRBJ2-1; D is possibly TRBD2 (7 bases). Trimming took off 6 bases at V and 6 bases at J, with 30 bases between the two ends. This CDR3 is 19 amino acids long. Germline CDR1 reads MNHNS; CDR2 reads SASEGT. The CDR3 is CASRSDSATSGIRSNEQFF. The CDR3 nucleotides are TGTGCCAGCAGATCGGACAGTGCGACAAGCGGGATCCGGAGCAATGAGCAGTTCTTC.

This clonotype was detected many times. The chain employs TRBV6-5 and TRBJ1-6; D perhaps matches TRBD1 (6 bases). V was clipped by 2 bases and J by 7 bases, with 21 bases between them. CDR1 and CDR2 (germline): MNHEY, SVGAGI. There are 18 residues in the CDR3. CDR3 sequence (DNA): TGTGCCAGCAGTTACACCTACCCCGACAGGTCGGGAAATTCACCCCTCCACTTT. Translation: CASSYTYPDRSGNSPLHF.